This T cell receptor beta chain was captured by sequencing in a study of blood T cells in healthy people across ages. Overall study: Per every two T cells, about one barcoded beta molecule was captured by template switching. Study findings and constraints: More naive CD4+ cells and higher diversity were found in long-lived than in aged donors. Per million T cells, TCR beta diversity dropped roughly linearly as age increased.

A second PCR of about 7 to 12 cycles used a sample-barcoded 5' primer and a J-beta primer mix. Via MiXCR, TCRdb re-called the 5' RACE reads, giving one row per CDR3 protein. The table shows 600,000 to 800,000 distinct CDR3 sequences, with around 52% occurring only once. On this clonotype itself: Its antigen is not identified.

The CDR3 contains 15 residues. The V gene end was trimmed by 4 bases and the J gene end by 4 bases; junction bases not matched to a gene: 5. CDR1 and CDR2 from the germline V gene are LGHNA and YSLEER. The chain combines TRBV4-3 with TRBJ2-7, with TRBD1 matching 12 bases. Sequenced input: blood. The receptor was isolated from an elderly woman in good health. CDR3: CASSPGTGGAYEQYF. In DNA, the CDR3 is TGCGCCAGCAGCCCCGGGACAGGGGGCGCGTACGAGCAGTACTTC.